The 6 T cell receptor beta chains reported below all come from one sample, sequenced in a study of a mutant IDH1 vaccine in newly diagnosed glioma. Measured with immunoSEQ multiplex PCR; TCRdb has only the in-frame clones, and not every one. The sample lists approximately 25,000 clones; roughly 80% were seen once. The time point denotes: week 11, during vaccination. A single vaccine dose contained 300 ug of mutant IDH1 20-mer peptide, and topical imiquimod was used with it. For these receptors, no antigen is known. Sequencing used PBMCs, obtained from a glioma patient whose treatment included an IDH1 peptide vaccine. These receptors were collected from a woman between 18 and 29 years old with glioma.

The rearrangement joins TRBV5-1 to TRBJ2-7; 7 bases fit TRBD1. This CDR3 region has 15 residues. Looked up from germline, CDR1 is SGHRS and CDR2 is YFSETQ. The V and J ends lost 4 bases and 3 bases, in that order; junction bases with no gene match: 10. The CDR3 sequence: CASSIYRGESYEQYF. In DNA form, the CDR3 reads TGCGCCAGCAGCATCTACAGGGGAGAAAGCTACGAGCAGTACTTC.

As DNA, the CDR3 is TGTGCCTGGAGTACCGCGTCGAGACAGGGGACCACCTGGTACTATGGCTACACCTTC. As protein: CAWSTASRQGTTWYYGYTF. V usage is TRBV30 and J usage is TRBJ1-2; 8 bases align to TRBD1. CDR1 and CDR2 (germline): GTSNPN, SVGIG (reference sequence). This CDR3 has 19 amino acids. Losses at the gene ends were 2 bases for V and 3 bases for J; bases not matched to a gene: 20.

V usage is TRBV6-1 and J usage is TRBJ2-7; D is undetermined. The CDR3 runs 11 residues. CDR1 and CDR2 from the germline V gene are MNHNS and SASEGT. Trimming pared 8 bases from V and 0 bases from J, leaving 5 bases between. The CDR3 DNA reads as TGTGCCAGCGGGGTCTCCTACGAGCAGTACTTC. This codes for CASGVSYEQYF.

Regarding this clone: The junction differs from germline at one of its ends, possibly a read error. The chain recombines TRBV5-1 with TRBJ1-1; weak D call: TRBD1 (5 bases). Germline values: CDR1 SGHRS, CDR2 YFSETQ. The CDR3 covers 16 residues. CDR3 in DNA: TGCGCCAGCAGCCGGGGCGAGACAGACCAGAACACTGAAGTTTTCTTT. It translates to CASSRGETDQNTEVFF.

This chain links TRBV5-3 with TRBJ2-5; D possibly uses TRBD1 or TRBD2 (5 bases each). TRBV5-3 is filed as an ORF, its function uncertain. V was clipped by 4 bases and J by 5 bases, with 21 bases between them. CDR3 length: 16 residues. CDR3 nucleotides: TGTGCCAGAAGCCAGCCTCGGGATGGCAGGGATGAGACCCAGTACTTC. Its translation is CARSQPRDGRDETQYF.

This chain uses TRBV7-2 with TRBJ2-2; D not resolved. Per the germline V gene, CDR1 is SGHTA and CDR2 is FQGNSA. The CDR3 covers 14 residues. V was pared by 3 bases and J by 0 bases, with 5 bases between. CDR3 protein: CASSFVANTGELFF. In DNA form, the CDR3 reads TGTGCCAGCAGCTTTGTTGCGAACACCGGGGAGCTGTTTTTT.